This passage covers 18 T cell receptor beta chains from one sample sequenced in a study of Ad26.COV2.S vaccination and SARS-CoV-2 variants. Using immunoSEQ multiplex PCR, the repertoire was profiled, and TCRdb retains in-frame clones only, with some absent. The sample consists of about 220,000 clones, 85% to 90% of them appearing once. Treatment meaning: roughly 19 received Ad26.COV2.S at low or high dose, single or two shots; roughly 5 received placebo; per-sample allocation not given. The samples date from day 63 after the first vaccine or placebo injection. Source: peripheral blood, taken in a trial of Ad26.COV2.S vaccine versus placebo. The receptors stem from a person aged 18-60 years who received the Ad26.COV2.S COVID-19 vaccine or a placebo.

This sequence joins TRBV4-3 and TRBJ2-2, with D perhaps given as TRBD1 or TRBD2 (6 bases each). The CDR3 covers 18 residues. V was cut by 5 bases and J by 7 bases, with 26 bases left in between. CDR1 and CDR2 (germline): LGHNA, YSLEER. This CDR3 is CASSRSWGATRDIGELFF. CDR3 sequence (DNA): TGCGCCAGCAGCAGAAGCTGGGGGGCGACTCGGGATATCGGGGAGCTGTTTTTT.

V and J are TRBV13 and TRBJ2-1, with a possible D match to TRBD2 (6 bases). The CDR3 consists of 13 residues. The germline CDR1 and CDR2 sequences are PRHDT and FYEKMQ (reference sequence). The V end was cut by 1 base, the J end by 8 bases, with 9 bases between. CDR3 amino acids: CASSLAGEDEQFF. The CDR3 nucleotides read TGTGCCAGCAGCTTAGCGGGAGAAGATGAGCAGTTCTTC.

This chain connects TRBV6-2 or TRBV6-3 to TRBJ2-1; D tentatively fits TRBD1 or TRBD2 (5 bases each). The CDR3 spans 12 residues. Looked up from germline, CDR1 is MNHEY and CDR2 is SVGEGT. V gave up 4 bases and J gave up 8 bases, with 9 bases separating them. CDR3 sequence: CASSLRGDEQFF. CDR3 DNA sequence: TGTGCCAGCAGTTTGAGGGGTGATGAGCAGTTCTTC.

The chain uses TRBV24-1 and TRBJ2-5; no firm D call. V lost 5 bases and J 1 base, leaving 4 bases between the germline ends. In germline, CDR1 is KGHDR, CDR2 SFDVKD. The CDR3 totals 12 residues. Here the CDR3 reads CATSVAQETQYF. CDR3 bases: TGTGCCACCAGTGTCGCCCAAGAGACCCAGTACTTC.

This sequence joins TRBV28 and TRBJ2-7, with TRBD1 identical over 9 bases. V shed 5 bases, J shed 5 bases, and the junction held 10 bases outside the gene matches. From germline, CDR1 is MDHEN and CDR2 SYDVKM. The CDR3 runs to 15 residues. CDR3 DNA: TGTGCCAGCAGTGGAACCGGGACAGGGTTCCACGAGCAGTACTTC. It translates to CASSGTGTGFHEQYF. Full variable domain (missing parts from reference TRBV28 and TRBJ2-7): DVKVTQSSRYLVKRTGEKVFLECVQDMDHENMFWYRQDPGLGLRLIYFSYDVKMKEKGDIPEGYSVSREKKERFSLILESASTNQTSMYLCASSGTGTGFHEQYFGPGTRLTVT.

The chain is built from TRBV6-1 and TRBJ1-2; 9 nucleotides align to TRBD1. The J segment lost 1 base and the V segment lost 3 bases, leaving 3 bases of the junction unmatched. The germline V gene encodes CDR1 MNHNS and CDR2 SASEGT. The CDR3 spans 15 residues. This chain's CDR3 is CASSDPDRGNYGYTF. CDR3 DNA: TGTGCCAGCAGTGACCCGGACAGGGGTAACTATGGCTACACCTTC.

The chain joins TRBV9 to TRBJ2-7; D is possibly TRBD2 (6 bases). CDR3 length: 16 amino acids. V was shortened by 1 base and J by 1 base, with 15 bases between the two germline ends. Germline CDR1 SGDLS, CDR2 YYNGEE. The chain's CDR3 is CASSVSGEAKSYEQYF. As DNA, the CDR3 is TGTGCCAGCAGCGTATCGGGGGAGGCTAAGTCCTACGAGCAGTACTTC.

J is TRBJ1-5 and V is TRBV27; no reliable D call. Per germline, CDR1 MNHEY and CDR2 SMNVEV (reference sequence). V was trimmed by 3 bases and J by 2 bases, leaving 8 bases between them. This CDR3 has 14 residues. The CDR3 sequence: CASSFLGGNQPQHF. DNA of the CDR3: TGTGCCAGCAGTTTTTTGGGAGGCAATCAGCCCCAGCATTTT.

V is TRBV7-8 and J is TRBJ2-2; 12 positions agree with TRBD1. Trimming took 2 bases from V and 7 from J; bases not matched to a gene: 8. CDR1 is SGHVS and CDR2 is FQNEAQ in the germline V gene. The CDR3 runs 17 residues. This CDR3 reads CASSLWGTGGGGGELFF. CDR3 bases: TGTGCCAGCAGCTTATGGGGGACAGGGGGCGGTGGCGGGGAGCTGTTTTTT.

The chain combines TRBV9 with TRBJ2-5, with D possibly being TRBD2 (6 bases). Germline V gives CDR1 SGDLS, CDR2 YYNGEE. CDR3 length: 14 residues. V was shortened by 4 bases and J by 1 base, with 11 bases between the two germline ends. In DNA, the CDR3 is TGTGCCAGCAGCCCCCGACTAGGCCAAGAGACCCAGTACTTC. Amino acid sequence: CASSPRLGQETQYF. Together with reference TRBV9 and TRBJ2-5, the CDR3 gives the full variable domain: DSGVTQTPKHLITATGQRVTLRCSPRSGDLSVYWYQQSLDQGLQFLIQYYNGEERAKGNILERFSAQQFPDLHSELNLSSLELGDSALYFCASSPRLGQETQYFGPGTRLLVL.

V usage is TRBV6-6 and J usage is TRBJ1-5, with a possible D match to TRBD1 (5 bases). V gave up 6 bases and J gave up 13 bases, with 16 bases separating them. The CDR3 extends over 12 amino acids. Germline lookup yields CDR1 MNHNY and CDR2 SVGAGI (reference sequence). DNA for the CDR3: TGTGCCAGCAGCTCCTCTGGGGCTTCACAGCATTTT. Encoded protein: CASSSSGASQHF.

This chain links TRBV5-6 with TRBJ2-1; D is possibly TRBD2 (6 bases). Germline values: CDR1 SGHDT, CDR2 YYEEEE. CDR3 length equals 16 residues. V shed 4 bases and J shed 3 bases, with 17 bases lying between them. The CDR3 bases are TGTGCCAGCAGCCCCCGGGACTTCCGAAGCTACAATGAGCAGTTCTTC. Translating it yields CASSPRDFRSYNEQFF.

This clone turned up a few times. The gene calls are TRBV7-2 and TRBJ2-2; D may be TRBD2 (5 bases). The CDR3 length is 15 residues. The germline gives CDR1 SGHTA, CDR2 FQGNSA. Trimming took off 1 base at V and 3 bases at J, with 9 bases between the two ends. CDR3: CASSLGAGDTGELFF. CDR3 bases: TGTGCCAGCAGCTTAGGGGCCGGGGACACCGGGGAGCTGTTTTTT.

This chain uses TRBV19 with TRBJ2-1; a possible D gene is TRBD2 (6 bases). This CDR3 has 16 residues. Germline-derived CDR1 and CDR2 are LNHDA and SQIVND (reference sequence). With 4 bases removed from V and 6 bases from J, the gap between germline ends came to 19 bases. This CDR3 is CASSRSGSRGGNEQFF. Written as DNA, the CDR3 is TGTGCCAGTAGTAGGTCCGGGTCTCGGGGAGGCAATGAGCAGTTCTTC.

The chain recombines TRBV11-3 with TRBJ1-2; the D gene is possibly TRBD1 (5 bases). From germline, CDR1 is SGHNT and CDR2 YENEEA. Trimming cost V 1 base and J 4 bases, with 13 bases left between them. This CDR3 is 15 amino acids long. The CDR3 is CASSLVSQVLYGYTF. CDR3 coding DNA: TGTGCCAGCAGCTTAGTGTCACAGGTACTCTATGGCTACACCTTC. The whole variable domain, filled in from reference TRBV11-3 and TRBJ1-2, reads EAGVVQSPRYKIIEKKQPVAFWCNPISGHNTLYWYLQNLGQGPELLIRYENEEAVDDSQLPKDRFSAERLKGVDSTLKIQPAELGDSAVYLCASSLVSQVLYGYTFGSGTRLTVV.

The rearrangement uses TRBV11-2 and TRBJ1-2; TRBD1 is a possible D gene (6 bases). The V and J ends lost 1 base and 5 bases respectively, with 11 bases between them. Germline V gene lookup returns CDR1 SGHAT and CDR2 FQNNGV. There are 14 residues in the CDR3. The CDR3 protein is CASSLGPGDYGYTF. CDR3 in DNA: TGTGCCAGCAGCTTAGGTCCAGGGGATTATGGCTACACCTTC.

The rearrangement links TRBV6-2 or TRBV6-3 to TRBJ2-3; possibly TRBD1 for D (5 bases). The CDR3 consists of 13 residues. The V end lost 3 bases, the J end lost 9 bases, and 13 bases lay between the germline ends. Germline V CDR1 and CDR2: MNHEY, SVGEGT. In DNA, the CDR3 is TGTGCCAGCAGTTATGTAATGGCAGGGACGCAGTATTTT. It codes for CASSYVMAGTQYF.

The CDR3, as DNA: TGTGCCAGCAGCTTGGACAGATTTTCTGGCTACACCTTC. Its translation: CASSLDRFSGYTF. The chain couples TRBV5-4 to TRBJ1-2; D gene ambiguous. The V gene's germline CDR1 is SGHNT and CDR2 YYREEE (reference sequence). This CDR3 spans 13 amino acids. V was cut by 0 bases and J by 7 bases, with 10 bases left in between.